The 24 T cell receptor beta chains reported below all come from one sample, sequenced in a study of T cells in Graves' hyperthyroidism and ophthalmopathy. The TCR beta CDR3 regions underwent amplification using RNA transcripts as the source. With the HTBI primer set, the TCR CDR3 went through a first round of RT-PCR. TCRdb re-derived calls from the multiplex PCR reads in MiXCR, one entry per CDR3 protein. The data contain around 240,000 distinct CDR3 sequences, roughly 15% of them singletons. The sequenced sample was blood. The receptors shown here come from a middle-aged woman with Graves' hyperthyroidism that later progressed to Graves' ophthalmopathy.

The chain links TRBV5-1 to TRBJ2-5; the D gene could be TRBD1 or TRBD2 (5 bases each). The CDR3 is 13 residues long. The V gene lost 4 bases and the J gene lost 4 bases, with 11 bases spanning the gap. Germline V gene data show CDR1 as SGHRS and CDR2 as YFSETQ. In DNA, the CDR3 is TGCGCCAGCAGCATCCAGGGACGAGAGACCCAGTACTTC. Its translation is CASSIQGRETQYF.

This clonotype was observed at least ten times. The V gene is TRBV4-1, the J gene TRBJ2-3; 15 bases are shared with TRBD2. V was clipped by 8 bases and J by 3 bases; unmatched bases: 9. The germline V gene has CDR1 MGHRA and CDR2 YSYEKL. The CDR3 covers 17 residues. CDR3 nucleotide sequence: TGCGCCAGCGGCATTCGGACTAGCGGGAGGGGTACAGATACGCAGTATTTT. It codes for CASGIRTSGRGTDTQYF.

This clonotype showed up many times. A much larger clone lies one base from this, so it may be a read error. Written as DNA, the CDR3 is TGTGCCATCAACGACAGGGAGGGGGAGACCCAGTGCTTC. Translating it yields CAINDREGETQCF. This rearrangement joins TRBV10-3 to TRBJ2-5; D assignment may be TRBD1 or TRBD2 (7 bases each). The CDR3 is 13 residues long. The V gene's germline CDR1 is ENHRY and CDR2 SYGVKD.

J is TRBJ2-2 and V is TRBV13, with 8 bases lining up with TRBD1. The J segment lost 7 bases and the V segment lost 5 bases, leaving 9 bases of the junction unmatched. Germline assignment: CDR1 PRHDT and CDR2 FYEKMQ (reference sequence). This CDR3 has 15 residues. The CDR3 is CASSPHQGAVGELFF. In DNA, the CDR3 is TGTGCCAGCAGCCCGCACCAGGGGGCAGTCGGGGAGCTGTTTTTT. Filled out from reference TRBV13 and TRBJ2-2, the complete variable domain reads AAGVIQSPRHLIKEKRETATLKCYPIPRHDTVYWYQQGPGQDPQFLISFYEKMQSDKGSIPDRFSAQQFSDYHSELNMSSLELGDSALYFCASSPHQGAVGELFFGEGSRLTVL.

This clonotype occurred many times. J is TRBJ2-3 and V is TRBV3-1; D possibly corresponds to TRBD2 (6 bases). The CDR3 contains 15 residues. Germline-derived CDR1 and CDR2 are LGHDT and YNNKEL (reference sequence). V was cut by 4 bases and J by 5 bases, with 16 bases left in between. In DNA, the CDR3 is TGTGCCAGCAGCCTAAACGGGAGAAGTTTAGATACGCAGTATTTT. Translation: CASSLNGRSLDTQYF.

This clonotype was found many times. The V and J genes are TRBV11-3 and TRBJ2-2; 9 bases line up with TRBD1. This CDR3 region has 16 residues. Trimming at V came to 5 bases and at J to 4 bases, leaving 8 bases not matched to a gene. Per the germline V gene, CDR1 is SGHNT and CDR2 is YENEEA. The CDR3 region has the DNA TGTGCCAGCAGCCCATACGGGACAGGGATCACCGGGGAGCTGTTTTTT. Translated, it gives CASSPYGTGITGELFF.

This clonotype occurred many times. V usage is TRBV28 and J usage is TRBJ1-4; D not certain. Trimming stripped 4 bases from V and 6 bases from J, with 18 bases between. The CDR3 contains 16 residues. Per germline, CDR1 MDHEN and CDR2 SYDVKM. The CDR3 region is CASSSPYGGRDEKLFF. The CDR3, as DNA: TGTGCCAGCAGTTCCCCTTATGGAGGGCGCGATGAAAAACTGTTTTTT.

Remarks on this clonotype: A much larger clone differs by one base, so this may be a read error. This chain uses TRBV12-3 or TRBV12-4 with TRBJ2-7, with D tentatively TRBD1 or TRBD2 (6 bases each). CDR3 length: 14 amino acids. In DNA, the CDR3 is TGTGCCAGCGGTTTATCAGGGGCGGGGTACGAGCAGTACTTC. Amino acids: CASGLSGAGYEQYF.

Comments on this clonotype: An end of the junction does not agree with germline; a read error may underlie this. The V and J genes are TRBV28 and TRBJ2-2; D is possibly TRBD2 (5 bases). The CDR3 runs to 16 residues. The germline V gene has CDR1 MDHEN and CDR2 SYDVKM. CDR3 sequence (DNA): TGTGCCACCAGTTTAGGTCTAGCTACTAACACCGGGGAGCTGTTTTTT. It is translated as CATSLGLATNTGELFF.

This clonotype has a count of ten or more. This rearrangement joins TRBV7-9 to TRBJ2-5, with 9 nucleotides matching TRBD1. The CDR3 spans 15 residues. V gave up 6 bases and J gave up 1 base; unmatched junction bases: 6. Germline CDR1 is SEHNR and CDR2 is FQNEAQ (reference sequence). The CDR3 loop reads CASSGHRGLQETQYF. CDR3 DNA sequence: TGTGCCAGCAGTGGACACAGGGGGCTCCAAGAGACCCAGTACTTC. The full variable domain, its missing parts supplied by reference TRBV7-9 and TRBJ2-5, is DTGVSQNPRHKITKRGQNVTFRCDPISEHNRLYWYRQTLGQGPEFLTYFQNEAQLEKSRLLSDRFSAERPKGSFSTLEIQRTEQGDSAMYLCASSGHRGLQETQYFGPGTRLLVL.

This clonotype was detected ten times or more. The J gene is TRBJ2-3, the V gene TRBV10-3, with unresolved D. From germline, CDR1 is ENHRY and CDR2 SYGVKD. Trimming took off 8 bases at V and 10 bases at J, with 16 bases between the two ends. The CDR3 contains 12 residues. CDR3 amino acids: CAISHPDEAQYF. The CDR3 DNA reads as TGTGCCATCTCTCATCCGGACGAGGCGCAGTATTTT.

Many counts were recorded for this clonotype. J is TRBJ1-3 and V is TRBV30; no firm D call. V lost 1 base, J lost 4 bases, and 11 bases lay in between. CDR1 and CDR2 (germline): GTSNPN, SVGIG (reference sequence). The CDR3 covers 14 residues. CDR3 coding DNA: TGTGCCTGGAGTGGACTGGTCCCCGGAAACACCATATATTTT. Protein sequence: CAWSGLVPGNTIYF.

The V call is TRBV27, the J call TRBJ1-5, with 7 bases aligning to TRBD1. There are 13 residues in the CDR3. CDR1 is MNHEY and CDR2 is SMNVEV in the germline V gene (reference sequence). The ends lost 5 bases at V and 6 bases at J; junction bases unmatched: 4. CDR3 DNA sequence: TGTGCCAGCAGTACAGGGGCCGGTCAGCCCCAGCATTTT. Amino acids: CASSTGAGQPQHF.

This sequence joins TRBV27 and TRBJ1-6, with a weak D call TRBD1 (5 bases). Germline loops: CDR1 MNHEY, CDR2 SMNVEV (reference sequence). The CDR3 has 18 amino acids. V shed 4 bases and J shed 7 bases, with 23 bases lying between them. CDR3 residues: CASSSTGTRLGLNSPLHF. The CDR3 DNA sequence: TGTGCCAGCAGTTCGACGGGGACCCGGCTGGGGTTAAATTCACCCCTCCACTTT.

The chain combines TRBV4-1 with TRBJ2-2; perhaps TRBD2 as D (6 bases). This CDR3 contains 16 residues. The germline CDR1 and CDR2 sequences are MGHRA and YSYEKL. V lost 1 base and J 6 bases, leaving 15 bases between the germline ends. The CDR3 loop reads CASSQGLARGSGELFF. In DNA form, the CDR3 reads TGCGCCAGCAGCCAAGGCCTAGCTCGGGGGTCCGGGGAGCTGTTTTTT.

There are many counts of this clonotype. This chain joins TRBV28 and TRBJ2-7; D remains unclear. Germline CDR1 MDHEN, CDR2 SYDVKM. CDR3 length equals 14 residues. Trimming shortened V by 6 bases and J by 3 bases, and 15 bases separated the two germline ends. The CDR3 sequence is CASSPPQFSYEQYF. As DNA, the CDR3 is TGTGCCAGCAGCCCGCCCCAGTTTAGCTACGAGCAGTACTTC.

This clonotype occurred many times. The chain couples TRBV7-8 to TRBJ2-5; unclear D gene. The germline gives CDR1 SGHVS, CDR2 FQNEAQ. The CDR3 has 14 amino acids. Between the trimmed V and J ends, which lost 5 bases and 4 bases, there was a span of 14 bases. The CDR3 spells CASSRLSPLETQYF. CDR3 in DNA: TGTGCCAGCAGCCGCTTAAGCCCCCTAGAGACCCAGTACTTC.

This clonotype came up once. The chain combines TRBV30 with TRBJ1-1; D is unclear. Germline V lookup: CDR1 GTSNPN, CDR2 SVGIG (reference sequence). This CDR3 region has 13 residues. V was pared by 2 bases and J by 1 base, with 8 bases between. CDR3 sequence reads: CAWSPSGNTEAFF. The CDR3 DNA follows: TGTGCCTGGAGTCCCTCCGGGAACACTGAAGCTTTCTTT.

This clonotype has a handful of counts. This sequence joins TRBV20-1 and TRBJ1-2; a weak D match, TRBD1 (6 bases). This CDR3 has 14 amino acids. V shed 3 bases and J shed 0 bases, with 11 bases lying between them. The germline CDR1 and CDR2 sequences are DFQATT and SNEGSKA (reference sequence). In DNA, the CDR3 is TGCAGTGCTAGGGACAGCGGAGCTAACTATGGCTACACCTTC. Amino acid sequence: CSARDSGANYGYTF.

V and J are TRBV20-1 and TRBJ2-2; possibly TRBD2 for D (6 bases). The CDR3 is 14 residues long. With 1 base removed from V and 5 bases from J, the gap between germline ends came to 11 bases. Germline values: CDR1 DFQATT, CDR2 SNEGSKA (reference sequence). CDR3 loop: CSARARLGTGELFF. CDR3 DNA sequence: TGCAGTGCTAGAGCTAGACTAGGGACCGGGGAGCTGTTTTTT.

This clonotype was picked up many times. The chain carries TRBV20-1 and TRBJ2-1; TRBD2 matches 12 bases. V shed 5 bases, J shed 4 bases, and the junction held 12 bases outside the gene matches. The CDR3 totals 17 residues. Germline V gene sequence: CDR1 DFQATT, CDR2 SNEGSKA (reference sequence). The CDR3 sequence: CSAAKWTSGVPYNEQFF. The DNA of the CDR3 is TGCAGTGCTGCAAAGTGGACTAGCGGGGTCCCTTACAATGAGCAGTTCTTC.

This clonotype has ten or more counts. The rearrangement joins TRBV13 to TRBJ1-2, with 8 positions matching TRBD1. V lost 3 bases to trimming and J lost 6 bases; unmatched junction nucleotides: 3. The CDR3 sequence is 13 residues long. CDR1 is PRHDT and CDR2 is FYEKMQ in the germline V gene (reference sequence). CDR3 nucleotide sequence: TGTGCCAGCAGCTTCCCGACAGGGGATGGCTACACCTTC. This encodes CASSFPTGDGYTF.

The table lists this clonotype with many counts. The chain has TRBV27 and TRBJ2-1; 9 nucleotides align to TRBD2. Germline CDR1 MNHEY, CDR2 SMNVEV (reference sequence). The CDR3 totals 15 residues. The junction had 5 bases not matched to a gene; V was cut back by 2 bases and J by 6 bases. CDR3 sequence reads: CASSLTTSGINEQFF. Written as DNA, the CDR3 is TGTGCCAGCAGTTTAACGACTAGCGGAATCAATGAGCAGTTCTTC.

This clonotype came up many times. The chain carries TRBV6-1 and TRBJ2-5, with 12 bases identical to TRBD1. CDR3 size: 17 residues. V gave up 6 bases and J gave up 6 bases; unmatched junction bases: 14. Germline-derived CDR1 and CDR2 are MNHNS and SASEGT. In DNA form, the CDR3 reads TGTGCCAGCAGGGTTACGGCCGGGACAGGGGGCGCCCAGACCCAGTACTTC. Its translation is CASRVTAGTGGAQTQYF.